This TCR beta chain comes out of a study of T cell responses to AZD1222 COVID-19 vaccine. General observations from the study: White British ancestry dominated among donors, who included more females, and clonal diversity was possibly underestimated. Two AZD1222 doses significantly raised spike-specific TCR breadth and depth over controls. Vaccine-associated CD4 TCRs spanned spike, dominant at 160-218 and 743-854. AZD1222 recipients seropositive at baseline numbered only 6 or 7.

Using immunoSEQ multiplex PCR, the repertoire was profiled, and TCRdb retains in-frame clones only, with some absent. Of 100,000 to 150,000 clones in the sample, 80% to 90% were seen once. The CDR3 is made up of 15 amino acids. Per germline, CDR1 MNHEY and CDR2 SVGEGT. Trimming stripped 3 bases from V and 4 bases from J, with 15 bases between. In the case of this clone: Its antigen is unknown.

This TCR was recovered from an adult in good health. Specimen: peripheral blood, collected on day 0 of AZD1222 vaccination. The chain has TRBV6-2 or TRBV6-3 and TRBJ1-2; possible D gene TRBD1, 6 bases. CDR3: CASSYLGQGSYGYTF. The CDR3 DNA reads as TGTGCCAGCAGTTATCTTGGGCAGGGGAGCTATGGCTACACCTTC.